The 18 T cell receptor beta chains below all came from one sample that was sequenced in a study of blood T cell repertoires in COVID-19 (dated by TCRdb to the early 2020s). Library preparation was by the immunoSEQ multiplex PCR assay. Imported from immuneACCESS, the table was reduced by TCRdb to in-frame sequences with V and J called. These copies leave out some clones; in studies compared against another copy, an unresolved V gene accounts for under half, and the cause of the remainder is not known. Counted in this sample were tens of thousands of clones; around 83% of them appeared once. The ten largest clones represent around 6.5% of the sample. Sequenced: peripheral blood. The receptors stem from a human donor in a cohort sampled during active COVID-19.

This rearrangement joins TRBV11-1 to TRBJ1-1; D might be TRBD1 (5 bases). CDR1 is SGHAT, CDR2 FQDESV, per germline (reference sequence). The CDR3 consists of 16 residues. Between the trimmed V and J ends, which lost 4 bases and 5 bases, there was a span of 20 bases. The CDR3 loop is CASSSGKMGGSTEAFF. Written as DNA, the CDR3 is TGTGCCAGCAGCTCCGGTAAGATGGGGGGAAGTACTGAAGCTTTCTTT. Full variable domain (rest looked up from reference TRBV11-1 and TRBJ1-1): EAEVAQSPRYKITEKSQAVAFWCDPISGHATLYWYRQILGQGPELLVQFQDESVVDDSQLPKDRFSAERLKGVDSTLKIQPAELGDSAMYLCASSSGKMGGSTEAFFGQGTRLTVV.

The chain joins TRBV4-2 to TRBJ2-2; TRBD1 matches at 10 bases. The CDR3 is 16 amino acids. V was pared by 3 bases and J by 6 bases, with 7 bases of the junction left unmatched. Germline CDR1 reads LGHNA; CDR2 reads YNFKEQ. In DNA, the CDR3 is TGTGCCAGCAGCCACCGCCGGACAGGGGGGGCCGGGGAGCTGTTTTTT. Translation gives CASSHRRTGGAGELFF.

In its sample, this clone was seen once. This chain connects TRBV19 to TRBJ1-5, with TRBD1 identical over 8 bases. V gave up 8 bases and J gave up 0 bases; unmatched junction bases: 6. The CDR3 extends over 15 amino acids. CDR1 is LNHDA, CDR2 SQIVND, per germline (reference sequence). CDR3 coding DNA: TGTGCCAGTCAGACAGGGGCTTATAGCAATCAGCCCCAGCATTTT. Translating gives CASQTGAYSNQPQHF. The whole variable domain, remainder taken from reference TRBV19 and TRBJ1-5, is DGGITQSPKYLFRKEGQNVTLSCEQNLNHDAMYWYRQDPGQGLRLIYYSQIVNDFQKGDIAEGYSVSREKKESFPLTVTSAQKNPTAFYLCASQTGAYSNQPQHFGDGTRLSIL.

V is TRBV27 and J is TRBJ1-6; 7 nucleotides match TRBD1. Germline V gene lookup returns CDR1 MNHEY and CDR2 SMNVEV (reference sequence). The CDR3 sequence is 16 residues long. After removal of 4 bases from V and 3 bases from J, the junction contained 6 bases not matched to a gene. CDR3 sequence reads: CASSSRQGFYNSPLHF. Here the CDR3 DNA reads TGTGCCAGCAGTTCCCGACAGGGCTTCTATAATTCACCCCTCCACTTT.

The chain joins TRBV11-2 to TRBJ2-1; a weak D match, TRBD2 (6 bases). Germline lookup yields CDR1 SGHAT and CDR2 FQNNGV. The CDR3 spans 15 residues. Trimming pared 2 bases from V and 7 bases from J, leaving 15 bases between. CDR3 DNA sequence: TGTGCCAGCAGCTTATTACGGCTAGCGTGGAATGAGCAGTTCTTC. Protein sequence: CASSLLRLAWNEQFF.

The chain is built from TRBV18 and TRBJ1-3; 10 bases map to TRBD1. The germline V gene encodes CDR1 KGHSH and CDR2 LQKENI. There are 16 residues in the CDR3. The V and J ends lost 8 bases and 4 bases, in that order; junction bases with no gene match: 11. The CDR3 bases are TGTGCCAGCACCCGCCGGGACAGGGGTACAGGAAACACCATATATTTT. Protein: CASTRRDRGTGNTIYF.

J is TRBJ2-3 and V is TRBV29-1; 7 bases fit TRBD1. The V segment lost 5 bases and the J segment 4 bases; nucleotides outside the gene matches: 6. Germline lookup yields CDR1 SQVTM and CDR2 ANQGSEA. CDR3 size: 13 residues. CDR3 loop: CSVTGDSPDTQYF. The CDR3 nucleotides are TGCAGCGTTACAGGGGATTCACCAGATACGCAGTATTTT.

Details on this clone: Its ends do not fully match the called genes, so a read error is possible. The chain is built from TRBV10-3 and TRBJ2-1, with 9 bases lining up with TRBD2. This CDR3 comprises 14 residues. CDR1 and CDR2 (germline): ENHRY, SYGVKD. CDR3 DNA: TGTGCCATCAGACCTAGCGGGGACTCAATAAAGGTTATCTTC. Encoded protein: CAIRPSGDSIKVIF.

The chain recombines TRBV9 with TRBJ2-5, with a possible D match to TRBD2 (7 bases). Germline values: CDR1 SGDLS, CDR2 YYNGEE. The CDR3 has 14 amino acids. Trimming pared 3 bases from V and 5 bases from J, leaving 14 bases between. CDR3 protein: CASSELGGLETQYF. CDR3 coding DNA: TGTGCCAGCAGCGAGTTGGGGGGGCTGGAGACCCAGTACTTC.

The chain recombines TRBV6-6 with TRBJ2-3, with a tentative D call TRBD1 (5 bases). The germline gives CDR1 MNHNY, CDR2 SVGAGI (reference sequence). This CDR3 contains 13 residues. The V and J ends lost 5 bases and 2 bases respectively, with 8 bases between them. CDR3 residues: CASSIRVTDTQYF. CDR3 DNA: TGTGCCAGCAGTATCAGGGTCACAGATACGCAGTATTTT.

This sequence joins TRBV5-1 and TRBJ2-1; 10 bases are shared with TRBD1. Unmatched junction bases numbered 7, after V lost 3 bases and J lost 7 bases. Germline V gene sequence: CDR1 SGHRS, CDR2 YFSETQ. The CDR3 runs to 15 residues. CDR3 residues: CASSWGDRGRNEQFF. The CDR3 DNA follows: TGCGCCAGCAGCTGGGGGGACAGGGGTAGGAATGAGCAGTTCTTC.

The table lists this clone with a count of one. The CDR3 coding sequence is TGTGCCATCAGTCCCGGACAGGGCGAGCAGTACTTC. It translates to CAISPGQGEQYF. V is TRBV10-3 and J is TRBJ2-7; 8 bases line up with TRBD1. This CDR3 comprises 12 residues. V shed 5 bases, J shed 6 bases, and the junction held 3 bases outside the gene matches. Germline CDR1 reads ENHRY; CDR2 reads SYGVKD.

Concerning this clone itself: Germline is not matched at one junction end, which may reflect a read error. The V call is TRBV12-3 or TRBV12-4, the J call TRBJ1-3; D is uncertain. CDR3 size: 13 residues. CDR3 sequence reads: CAGSSGAGNTIYF. DNA of the CDR3: TGTGCCGGCAGTTCCGGAGCTGGAAACACCATATATTTT.

The V gene is TRBV30, the J gene TRBJ2-7, with D uncertain. The CDR3 totals 11 residues. V dropped 4 bases and J dropped 6 bases, with 10 bases sitting between them. Germline loops: CDR1 GTSNPN, CDR2 SVGIG (reference sequence). CDR3 sequence (DNA): TGTGCCTGGACGTCGTATAGCGAGCAGTACTTC. Its translation: CAWTSYSEQYF. Variable domain in full (rest from reference TRBV30 and TRBJ2-7): SQTIHQWPATLVQPVGSPLSLECTVEGTSNPNLYWYRQAAGRGLQLLFYSVGIGQISSEVPQNLSASRPQDRQFILSSKKLLLSDSGFYLCAWTSYSEQYFGPGTRLTVT.

The chain employs TRBV10-3 and TRBJ2-3, with D perhaps matching TRBD1 (7 bases). V lost 10 bases and J 0 bases, leaving 17 bases between the germline ends. The CDR3 is 15 residues long. CDR1 is ENHRY, CDR2 SYGVKD, per germline. The CDR3 here is CATIRGAPSTDTQYF. The CDR3, as DNA: TGTGCCACCATCAGGGGGGCCCCTAGCACAGATACGCAGTATTTT.

The genes are TRBV18 and TRBJ2-5; a weak D match, TRBD1 (6 bases). V lost 0 bases, J lost 3 bases, and 14 bases lay in between. Germline lookup yields CDR1 KGHSH and CDR2 LQKENI. The CDR3 consists of 16 residues. The CDR3: CASSPPGAGLKETQYF. As DNA, the CDR3 is TGTGCCAGCTCACCACCGGGGGCAGGTCTAAAAGAGACCCAGTACTTC.

V is TRBV6-5 and J is TRBJ1-4; no clear D gene. Trimming pared 5 bases from V and 0 bases from J, leaving 7 bases between. CDR1 MNHEY and CDR2 SVGAGI come from the germline V gene. There are 14 residues in the CDR3. In DNA form, the CDR3 reads TGTGCCAGCAGTCGGACTCCAACTAATGAAAAACTGTTTTTT. Translated, it gives CASSRTPTNEKLFF.

The chain combines TRBV19 with TRBJ2-7; TRBD1 matches 9 bases. The CDR3 has 14 residues. With V trimmed by 3 bases and J by 9 bases, 9 bases remained unmatched. From germline, CDR1 is LNHDA and CDR2 SQIVND (reference sequence). As DNA, the CDR3 is TGTGCCAGTAGTATTGGACAGGGGTTTCTAGGGCAGTACTTC. Translation: CASSIGQGFLGQYF.